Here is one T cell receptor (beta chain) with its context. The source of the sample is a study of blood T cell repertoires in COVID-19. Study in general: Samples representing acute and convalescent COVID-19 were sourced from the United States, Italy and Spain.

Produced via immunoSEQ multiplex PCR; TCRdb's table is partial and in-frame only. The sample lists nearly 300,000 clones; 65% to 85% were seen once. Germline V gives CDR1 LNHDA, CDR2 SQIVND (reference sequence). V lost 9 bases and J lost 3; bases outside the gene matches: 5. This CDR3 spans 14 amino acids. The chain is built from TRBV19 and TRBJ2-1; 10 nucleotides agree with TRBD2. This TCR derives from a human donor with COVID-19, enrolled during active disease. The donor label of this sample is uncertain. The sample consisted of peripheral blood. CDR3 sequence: CASQLAGIYNEQFF. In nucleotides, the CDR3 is TGTGCCAGCCAACTAGCGGGAATCTACAATGAGCAGTTCTTC. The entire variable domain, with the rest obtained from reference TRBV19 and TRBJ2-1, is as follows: DGGITQSPKYLFRKEGQNVTLSCEQNLNHDAMYWYRQDPGQGLRLIYYSQIVNDFQKGDIAEGYSVSREKKESFPLTVTSAQKNPTAFYLCASQLAGIYNEQFFGPGTRLTVL.